This T cell receptor beta chain was sequenced for a study of CD8 T cells in Susac syndrome. The study, taken as a whole, reports: In Susac syndrome, CD8+ expansion was highest in TEMRA and active disease. Susac-specific public clones in total CD8+ repertoires numbered some 17; in CD8+ TEMRA repertoires, they numbered about five.

Sequencing of TCR beta covered CD8+ and CD4+ T cells obtained from blood. A note on this clonotype: Its specificity is not known.

The germline gives CDR1 LGHNA, CDR2 YSLEER. The CDR3 is made up of 16 amino acids. V was clipped by 0 bases and J by 5 bases; unmatched bases: 9. Random hexamers served to reverse transcribe roughly 0.45 to 1 ug RNA. immunoSEQ multiplex PCR amplified TCR beta CDR3 across 54 Vbeta, 13 Jbeta. In TCRdb, the immunoSEQ multiplex PCR reads were re-called with MiXCR into one record per CDR3 protein. This table has 100,000 to 150,000 distinct CDR3 sequences, 90% to 95% appearing once. This receptor was taken from a human donor with Susac syndrome. The sample taken for sequencing was CD8+ T cells from PBMCs. This rearrangement joins TRBV4-3 to TRBJ1-2; 7 bases are a match to TRBD1. The chain's CDR3 is CASSQDSDRDSYGYTF. In nucleotides, the CDR3 is TGCGCCAGCAGCCAAGATTCCGACAGGGATTCTTATGGCTACACCTTC.